This TCR beta chain comes out of a study of radiation and T cells in renal cell carcinoma. About the research overall: Nephrectomy followed 15 Gy stereotactic body radiation by 4 weeks.

This CDR3 has 13 residues. The germline V and J ends were trimmed by 8 bases and 8 bases, with 15 bases remaining between them. CDR1 is MDHEN and CDR2 is SYDVKM in the germline V gene. Measured with immunoSEQ multiplex PCR; TCRdb has only the in-frame clones, and not every one. The sample consists of 90,000 to 95,000 clones, 65% to 85% of them appearing once. Concerning this clone: The antigen is unknown.

Time point reported: baseline pretreatment blood. Regarding treatment: 15 Gy SBRT to primary tumor, nephrectomy 4 weeks later. After SBRT, blood was collected at 2 and 4 weeks, plus baseline. Study outcomes and limitations: Top tumor clonotypes rose in blood 2 weeks post-radiation, then contracted. Baseline intratumoral clonotype presence is unknown without pretreatment biopsies.

The starting material was blood, obtained from a patient whose treatment included radiotherapy and nephrectomy. The chain carries TRBV28 and TRBJ1-4; D may be TRBD1 (5 bases). This TCR came from a man in his 60s with renal cell carcinoma. CDR3 loop: CASVGGVKEKLFF. CDR3 coding DNA: TGTGCCAGCGTGGGGGGGGTAAAAGAAAAACTGTTTTTT.